This TCR beta chain was recovered during a study of human T cells and chemical hapten exposure. Unique molecular identifiers were attached to individual cDNA molecules during library preparation. As originally analysed: Between 23,224 and 690,600 TCRs appeared in each sample, and the median stood at 95,638. From the 5' RACE reads, TCRdb called clonotypes with MiXCR, one entry per CDR3 protein. Clone size and V and J calls follow TCRdb, not the original study. The profile covers about 140,000 distinct CDR3 sequences, with roughly 4.1% appearing a single time and over 1.2% taken by the ten largest. This clonotype was seen ten or more times. Researchers extracted total RNA from unfractionated whole blood. The ends were cut back, 1 base at V and 0 bases at J, with 10 bases in the middle. The CDR3 loop spans 16 amino acids. Germline V gives CDR1 MNHEY, CDR2 SMNVEV (reference sequence).

The sequence was collected from a female donor in good health. The chain carries TRBV27 and TRBJ1-5; D is unclear. CDR3 DNA sequence: TGTGCCAGCAGTTTATACGGGCGGCTTAGCAATCAGCCCCAGCATTTT. Protein: CASSLYGRLSNQPQHF.